This T cell receptor (beta chain) was retrieved from a study of blood T cell repertoires in COVID-19. Per the original data handling: Amplification from reference gene primers served as the basis for estimated nucleated cell counts. TCRdb keeps only in-frame clones here, not all; method: immunoSEQ multiplex PCR. Clone size and the V and J calls come from that table; the DNA yielded D and trimming. Of under 70,000 clones listed, roughly 87% were seen once; the top ten hold roughly a tenth. The V gene's germline CDR1 is LNHNV and CDR2 YYDKDF (reference sequence). The CDR3 length is 18 residues. V lost 1 base to trimming and J lost 0 bases; unmatched junction nucleotides: 9. This clone was detected a few times.

The sequenced sample consisted of peripheral blood. The J gene is TRBJ1-2, the V gene TRBV15; 9 bases match TRBD1. This clonotype was obtained from a woman aged 18-35 years with acute or convalescent COVID-19. The CDR3 sequence: CATSRVEDRGFANYGYTF. The DNA of the CDR3 is TGTGCCACCAGCAGAGTAGAGGACAGGGGTTTCGCTAACTATGGCTACACCTTC.